These T cell receptor beta chains were read from a single sample in a study of long-term antiretroviral therapy in people with HIV. The protocol was immunoSEQ multiplex PCR, while the TCRdb copy is restricted to in-frame clones and leaves out a portion. Of 25,000 to 30,000 clones in the sample, around 80% were seen once. The material was unsorted PBMCs, obtained 2.8 years after starting antiretroviral therapy. These TCRs come from a man aged 30 to 39 with HIV. Each CDR3 is given with its conserved first and last residue. A D gene is named only where the DNA matches it firmly. Expanded clones are given a class, and other clones once, few, many or no size at all.

D	V	size	J	DNA	CDR3
-	TRBV9	-	TRBJ1-1	TGTGCCAGCAGCGTGGGAAATGGGGACACTGAAGCTTTCTTT	CASSVGNGDTEAFF
-	TRBV18	once	TRBJ1-4	TGTGCCAGCTCAGTGACAGACGGGTCAACTAATGAAAAACTGTTTTTT	CASSVTDGSTNEKLFF
TRBD2	TRBV13	-	TRBJ2-1	TGTGCCAGCACCCGGCGAGGGGTGGTAGCGGGGGGTTACAATGAGCAGTTCTTC	CASTRRGVVAGGYNEQFF
-	TRBV14	once	TRBJ2-7	TGTGCCAGCAGCCCAGGCCCAGCGGTCTTTGGCGAGCAGTACTTC	CASSPGPAVFGEQYF
TRBD1	TRBV5-4	-	TRBJ2-7	TGTGCCAGCAGCTTGGGCTGGACAGGGGGCGACGAGCAGTACTTC	CASSLGWTGGDEQYF
TRBD1	TRBV5-1	-	TRBJ2-7	TGCGCCAGCAGCTTCCAATACGACAGGGTCAACGAGCAGTACTTC	CASSFQYDRVNEQYF
-	TRBV28	-	TRBJ2-7	TGTGCCAGCAGTTTAACCCGAGGGTCCTACGAGCAGTACTTC	CASSLTRGSYEQYF
TRBD2	TRBV11-2	-	TRBJ2-1	TGTGCCAGCCACGGACTAGCGGAGAGCTCCTACAATGAGCAGTTCTTC	CASHGLAESSYNEQFF
TRBD2	TRBV7-2	few	TRBJ2-7	TGTGCCAGCAGCTTAGAACTAGCGGGAGGGTTTCAATGTTACTTC	CASSLELAGGFQCYF
TRBD2	TRBV7-9	-	TRBJ2-7	TGTGCCAGCAGCTTAGCCCCCGGAGGGACTAGCTCCTACGAGCAGTACTTC	CASSLAPGGTSSYEQYF
-	TRBV18	-	TRBJ2-2	TGTGCCAGCTCACCACCGGTTCAGGTCTCGGGCACCGGGGAGCTGTTTTTT	CASSPPVQVSGTGELFF
-	TRBV30	once	TRBJ1-5	TGTGCCTGGAGTGATGGGGGTCTGGGGGCGAGCAGTCAGCCCCAGCATTTT	CAWSDGGLGASSQPQHF
-	TRBV18	few	TRBJ1-6	TGTGCCAGCTCCCTATCGCGGCCACCCCTCCACTTT	CASSLSRPPLHF
-	TRBV9	-	TRBJ2-7	TGTGCCAGCAGCGTAGGGTATGGGGCCTACGAGCAGTACTTC	CASSVGYGAYEQYF
-	TRBV6-5	-	TRBJ1-5	TGTGCCAGCAGTCCCACGGGACGGAAAAATCAGCCCCAGCATTTT	CASSPTGRKNQPQHF
-	TRBV29-1	-	TRBJ1-2	TGCAGCGCCGAAAGGGTGGGGTTCGGATATGGCTACACCTTC	CSAERVGFGYGYTF
TRBD2	TRBV5-1	few	TRBJ2-2	TGCGCCAGCAGCCTCGTAAGCCCCGGGACTAGCGGGAGGGCCGGGGAGCTGTTTTTT	CASSLVSPGTSGRAGELFF
-	TRBV7-2	few	TRBJ2-7	TGTGCCAGCAGCTTAGCTAACGAGCAGTACTTC	CASSLANEQYF
TRBD1	TRBV28	-	TRBJ1-2	TGTGCCAGCAGTTCCCCCCCAGGGGGCGCTAGTGGCTACACCTTC	CASSSPPGGASGYTF
-	TRBV6-5	-	TRBJ2-7	TGTGCCAGCAGGGGACGGCTATTACGCTACGAGCAGTACTTC	CASRGRLLRYEQYF
-	TRBV6-4	-	TRBJ1-6	TGTGCCAGCAGTGCTTTCTCGGCGGACAGCTCCTATAATTCACCCCTCCACTTT	CASSAFSADSSYNSPLHF
-	TRBV29-1	-	TRBJ1-2	TGCAGCGTTGACGCAGTGAGCCTCTATGGCTACACCTTC	CSVDAVSLYGYTF
TRBD2	TRBV5-4	-	TRBJ2-7	TGTGCCAGCAGCTTGGGACTAGCGGAGCCCTACGAGCAGTACTTC	CASSLGLAEPYEQYF
-	TRBV9	-	TRBJ2-1	TGTGCCAGCAGCGTAGGGGCCAACAGCTACAATGAGCAGTTCTTC	CASSVGANSYNEQFF
-	TRBV2	-	TRBJ2-3	TGTGCCAGCAGGTCCAGCACAGATACGCAGTATTTT	CASRSSTDTQYF
-	TRBV28	-	TRBJ2-7	TGTGCCAGCAGTTTACCAGGGCGGAACTACGAGCAGTACTTC	CASSLPGRNYEQYF
-	TRBV5-5	-	TRBJ2-6	TGTGCCAGCAGCTTGAGGGGCTCTGGGGCCAACGTCCTGACTTTC	CASSLRGSGANVLTF
-	TRBV12-5	-	TRBJ1-2	TGTGCTAGTGGTTTTCAGTCCGGTGGGAGTCATGGCTACACCTTC	CASGFQSGGSHGYTF
-	TRBV6-5	few	TRBJ1-1	TGTGCCAGCAGGCTGGAGGGAGCTGAAGCTTTCTTT	CASRLEGAEAFF
TRBD2	TRBV2	-	TRBJ2-3	TGTGCCAGCGCTATGGCTAGCGGGGGGAGGGATACGCAGTATTTT	CASAMASGGRDTQYF
-	TRBV9	-	TRBJ2-6	TGTGCCAGCAGCGTATTTGGAGGGGCCTCTGGGGCCAACGTCCTGACTTTC	CASSVFGGASGANVLTF
-	TRBV7-8	-	TRBJ2-1	TGTGCCAGCAGCTCAGAAGCGTACAATGAGCAGTTCTTC	CASSSEAYNEQFF
-	TRBV20-1	-	TRBJ1-1	TGCAGTGCTAGAATATGGCGGGAAGCTTTCTTT	CSARIWREAFF
-	TRBV6-5	-	TRBJ1-1	TGTGCCAGCAGTTATGGGGGCTCTTTGAACACTGAAGCTTTCTTT	CASSYGGSLNTEAFF
TRBD1	TRBV5-8	-	TRBJ1-5	TGTGCCAGCAGCCTCAGGGGACAGGGGTACAATCAGCCCCAGCATTTT	CASSLRGQGYNQPQHF
TRBD2	TRBV7-3	-	TRBJ2-7	TGTGCCAGCAGAAAAACCGGGACTAGTGGATACGAGCAGTACTTC	CASRKTGTSGYEQYF
-	TRBV10-1	-	TRBJ2-7	TGCGCCAGCAGTCTATCCGGGAGCAGGGACGAGCAGTACTTC	CASSLSGSRDEQYF
-	TRBV29-1	once	TRBJ2-7	TGCAGCGTTGAGGTCGGCCACCCCTCCGAGCAGTACTTC	CSVEVGHPSEQYF
-	TRBV28	-	TRBJ1-2	TGTGCCAGCACCTTAGGCGGAATTTCGACTGGCTACACCTTC	CASTLGGISTGYTF
TRBD1	TRBV2	once	TRBJ1-1	TGTGCCAGCATCCTGGACAGGGGCACTGAAGCTTTCTTT	CASILDRGTEAFF
-	TRBV14	-	TRBJ1-4	TGTGCCAGCAGCCAGTCCCGCTGGGAAAAACTGTTTTTT	CASSQSRWEKLFF
-	TRBV9	-	TRBJ2-1	TGTGCCAGCAGCGTAGAAGGGGTCAGTCCGCCTCCCAATGAGCAGTTCTTC	CASSVEGVSPPPNEQFF